These T cell receptor beta chains were read from a single sample in a study of T cells in Graves' hyperthyroidism and ophthalmopathy. TCRdb passed the multiplex PCR reads through MiXCR, listing each CDR3 protein once. The sample lists roughly 570,000 distinct CDR3 sequences, around 42% occurring once. The sample taken for sequencing was peripheral blood or thyroid tissue (not recorded which). The source of these receptors is a woman aged 18-29 years with Graves' hyperthyroidism. Both conserved end residues are part of each CDR3. A D gene is named only where the DNA matches it firmly. The size field is filled for only some rows; it gives once, few, many or a size class.

V	size	J	length	D	CDR3	DNA
TRBV20-1	.	TRBJ1-1	15	.	CSGREGTGENTEAFF	TGCAGCGGGCGGGAGGGCACCGGGGAGAACACTGAAGCTTTCTTT
TRBV10-3	many	TRBJ1-1	13	.	CAISDGGDTEAFF	TGTGCCATCAGTGACGGAGGGGACACTGAAGCTTTCTTT
TRBV5-1	.	TRBJ2-2	16	TRBD2	CASSFMTSGRTGELFF	TGCGCCAGCAGCTTTATGACTAGCGGGAGGACCGGGGAGCTGTTTTTT
TRBV2	many	TRBJ2-5	14	.	CASSHRQWGETQYF	TGTGCCAGCAGTCACAGGCAATGGGGAGAGACCCAGTACTTC
TRBV20-1	.	TRBJ2-1	14	.	CSASGLSSYNEQFF	TGCAGTGCTAGCGGGCTCAGCTCCTACAATGAGCAGTTCTTC
TRBV3-1	many	TRBJ2-5	13	.	CASSQAGLETQYF	TGTGCCAGCAGCCAAGCAGGGTTGGAGACCCAGTACTTC
TRBV20-1	many	TRBJ2-7	13	.	CSAWTHKTYEQYF	TGCAGTGCTTGGACTCATAAAACCTACGAGCAGTACTTC
TRBV5-5	.	TRBJ1-2	12	.	CASSYSNYGYTF	TGTGCCAGCAGCTACAGTAACTATGGCTACACCTTC
TRBV20-1	many	TRBJ2-7	14	.	CSARDLARTYEQYF	TGCAGTGCTAGAGATCTTGCGCGAACCTACGAGCAGTACTTC
TRBV7-9	many	TRBJ1-1	13	.	CASSLARDSEAFF	TGTGCCAGCAGCTTAGCGCGAGACAGTGAAGCTTTCTTT
TRBV2	many	TRBJ1-5	13	.	CASSQQGNQPQHF	TGTGCCAGCAGCCAACAGGGCAATCAGCCCCAGCATTTT
TRBV6-6	.	TRBJ1-4	12	.	CARRPTNEKLFF	TGTGCCAGACGGCCAACTAATGAAAAACTGTTTTTT
TRBV15	.	TRBJ2-6	17	TRBD1	CATSRLGQGYGANVLTF	TGTGCCACCAGCAGACTCGGACAGGGATATGGGGCCAACGTCCTGACTTTC
TRBV20-1	many	TRBJ2-7	16	TRBD2	CSASTSGRAIPHEQYF	TGCAGTGCTAGCACTAGCGGGAGGGCTATCCCCCACGAGCAGTACTTC
TRBV3-1	.	TRBJ1-4	15	.	CASSPSTTTNEKLFF	TGTGCCAGCAGCCCATCAACTACAACTAATGAAAAACTGTTTTTT
TRBV5-1	many	TRBJ1-2	13	.	CASSLDNDYGYTF	TGCGCCAGCAGCCTGGACAATGACTATGGCTACACCTTC
TRBV15	.	TRBJ1-6	18	TRBD1	CATSRVRGTGGVNSPLHF	TGTGCCACCAGCAGAGTACGCGGGACAGGGGGGGTTAATTCACCCCTCCACTTT
TRBV7-8	few	TRBJ2-7	16	TRBD2	CASSLAAGGSYNEQYF	TGTGCCAGCAGCTTAGCCGCGGGAGGGTCCTACAATGAGCAGTACTTC
TRBV4-2	many	TRBJ1-1	15	TRBD1	CASSHLPGGNTEAFF	TGTGCCAGCAGCCACCTCCCAGGGGGGAACACTGAAGCTTTCTTT
TRBV7-8	few	TRBJ2-1	16	TRBD2	CASSGPLAGIDNEQFF	TGTGCCAGCAGCGGACCACTAGCGGGAATCGACAATGAGCAGTTCTTC
TRBV15	few	TRBJ2-3	16	.	CATISRTEGISDTQYF	TGTGCCACCATCTCAAGGACAGAAGGAATTTCGGATACGCAGTATTTT